This T cell receptor (beta chain) was identified during a study of blood T cell repertoires in COVID-19. For the study at large: From the United States, Italy and Spain came samples of acute and convalescent COVID-19. T cells, B-cell-depleted T cells, or PBMCs provided the cDNA or gDNA that served as material.

This CDR3 has 16 amino acids. The V gene's germline CDR1 is LGHNA and CDR2 YNFKEQ. The V and J ends lost 1 base and 4 bases, in that order; junction bases with no gene match: 7. The study drew participants aged about 18 to 89 years from roughly 25 US areas. In assigning cohorts, the study relied on participant-reported clinical history. Here immunoSEQ multiplex PCR was the method, and the copy in TCRdb shows in-frame clones only, minus some. This table holds about 280,000 clones, approximately 81% found once. This clonotype was obtained from a woman in her fifties or sixties who had recovered from COVID-19. Source material: PBMCs or T cells enriched from blood (not recorded which). V usage is TRBV4-2 and J usage is TRBJ2-5; 9 positions agree with TRBD1. In DNA form, the CDR3 reads TGTGCCAGCAGCCAAGGGGGACAGGGTTCTGGAGAGACCCAGTACTTC. It specifies CASSQGGQGSGETQYF.